Below, one T cell receptor (beta chain) is given with its context. V lost 10 bases and J lost 0; bases outside the gene matches: 13. The CDR3 is made up of 18 amino acids. Germline V gene sequence: CDR1 SGHDN, CDR2 FVKESK. The data stem from a study of T cell changes during pregnancy in multiple sclerosis. The repertoire was sequenced with immunoSEQ multiplex PCR; TCRdb's copy has only in-frame clones and lacks some. The sample contains tens of thousands of clones, over 75% of which appear only once. The chain links TRBV14 to TRBJ2-1; TRBD2 matches 12 bases. Specimen: peripheral blood, collected before pregnancy. The source is a female donor with multiple sclerosis, enrolled in a pregnancy study. The CDR3 bases are TGTGCCACCTCACCGGGACTAGCGGGCTTCAGCTCCTACAATGAGCAGTTCTTC. This codes for CATSPGLAGFSSYNEQFF.